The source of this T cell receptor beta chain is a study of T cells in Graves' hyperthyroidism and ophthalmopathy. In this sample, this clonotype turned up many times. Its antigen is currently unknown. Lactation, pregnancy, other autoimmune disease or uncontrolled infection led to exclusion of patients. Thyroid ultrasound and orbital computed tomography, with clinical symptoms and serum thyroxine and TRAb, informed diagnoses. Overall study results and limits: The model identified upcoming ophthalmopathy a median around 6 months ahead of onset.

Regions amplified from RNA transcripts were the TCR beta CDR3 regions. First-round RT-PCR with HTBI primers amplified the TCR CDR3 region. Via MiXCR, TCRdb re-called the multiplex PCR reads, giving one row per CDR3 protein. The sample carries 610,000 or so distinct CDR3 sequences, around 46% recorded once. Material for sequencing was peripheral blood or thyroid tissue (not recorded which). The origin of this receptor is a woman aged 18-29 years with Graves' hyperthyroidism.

The CDR3 reads CSARDPGQGTFETQYF. The CDR3 region has the DNA TGCAGTGCTAGAGATCCAGGACAGGGGACCTTCGAGACCCAGTACTTC. The chain links TRBV20-1 to TRBJ2-5; 9 bases map to TRBD1. J gave up 5 bases and V 0 bases, and 10 bases lay outside the gene matches. The CDR3 contains 16 residues. Germline values: CDR1 DFQATT, CDR2 SNEGSKA (reference sequence).